This T cell receptor beta chain was identified in a study of patients and donors after allogeneic stem cell transplantation. There are 13 residues in the CDR3. The V end lost 6 bases, the J end lost 0 bases, and 8 bases lay between the germline ends. Germline CDR1 reads MNHEY; CDR2 reads SVGAGI. MiXCR was run by TCRdb on the RT-PCR reads, yielding one entry per CDR3 protein. Of some 150,000 distinct CDR3 sequences listed, over 30% were seen once; the top ten hold 50%. The chain recombines TRBV6-5 with TRBJ1-2; TRBD1 might be the D (5 bases). The sequenced sample was blood, either unsorted or a sorted T cell fraction (not recorded which). The TCR was taken from a human donor who was either an allogeneic HSCT recipient or a stem cell or donor lymphocyte infusion donor (not recorded which). It is not recorded whose cells these are; they may come from a transplant donor. The CDR3 is CASRRQPNYGYTF. Here the CDR3 DNA reads TGTGCCAGCAGACGACAGCCTAACTATGGCTACACCTTC.